The clone carrying this T cell receptor (beta chain) was detected once. Produced via immunoSEQ multiplex PCR; TCRdb's table is partial and in-frame only. The data contain nearly 25,000 clones, 70% to 90% of them seen just once; the ten biggest clones take up 0.74%. The record originates from a study of T cell changes during pregnancy in multiple sclerosis. CDR1 and CDR2 (germline): GTSNPN, SVGIG (reference sequence). This CDR3 has 14 residues. V lost 1 base, J lost 4 bases, and 4 bases stayed unmatched. The sequences come from CD4+ T cells from peripheral blood mononuclear cells, collected in the first trimester of pregnancy. The TCR comes from a female donor in good health, enrolled as a control in a pregnancy study. The chain carries TRBV30 and TRBJ2-5; 9 nucleotides line up with TRBD2. The CDR3 coding sequence is TGTGCCTGGAGTGACCGACTAGCGGTAGAGACCCAGTACTTC. Protein sequence: CAWSDRLAVETQYF.